This T cell receptor beta chain derives from a study of post-analysis software for immune sequencing data. Overall study findings and caveats: Elevated frequency relative to controls characterized 4 or 5 TRBV segments in patients, TRBV5-6, TRBV5-1 and TRBV20-1 among them.

For this clonotype: Its matching antigen is unknown.

The authors incorporated unique molecular identifiers into the TCR beta cDNA libraries. TCRdb independently ran MiXCR on the PCR reads; one entry per CDR3 protein. The sample shows about half a million distinct CDR3 sequences, around a third of them seen only once. V lost 7 bases to trimming and J lost 2 bases, with 19 bases between them. The CDR3 has 15 residues. Germline CDR1 DFQATT, CDR2 SNEGSKA (reference sequence). The specimen sequenced was blood. The V and J genes are TRBV20-1 and TRBJ2-3, with D possibly being TRBD1 (6 bases). This receptor was obtained from a girl aged 2-17 years with multiple sclerosis. The CDR3 DNA sequence: TGCAGTGTTCAACCGAGCCCAGGGGTCACAGATACGCAGTATTTT. Translated: CSVQPSPGVTDTQYF.